This TCR beta chain appears in the sequencing data of a study of response to subunit inactivated influenza vaccine. Study-wide findings and caveats: Authors suggested each seasonal flu vaccination may recruit only limited numbers of new T cells.

V shed 0 bases and J shed 2 bases, with 12 bases lying between them. Germline values: CDR1 SGHTA, CDR2 FQGNSA. The CDR3 contains 16 residues. One entry per CDR3 protein results from TCRdb running MiXCR on the RT-PCR reads. The data contain under 850,000 distinct CDR3 sequences, roughly 18% of them singletons. Many counts were recorded for this clonotype. What it binds is unknown. Sequences were derived from PBMCs from blood, sampled around 5 days after vaccination. This receptor was taken from a man aged 50 to 60 who received an inactivated influenza vaccine. This rearrangement joins TRBV7-2 to TRBJ2-3, with D possibly being TRBD2 (5 bases). The CDR3 loop is CASSLAGAGFTDTQYF. The CDR3 nucleotides are TGTGCCAGCAGCTTAGCTGGTGCGGGTTTCACAGATACGCAGTATTTT.